The rows below give T cell receptor beta chains drawn from one sample of a study of early T cells in non-severe SARS-CoV-2 infection. Via MiXCR, TCRdb re-called the 5' RACE reads, giving one row per CDR3 protein. The sample lists approximately 38,000 distinct CDR3 sequences, around 4.5% occurring once. Material for sequencing was whole blood. The receptor set was obtained from an adult who was a healthcare worker with PCR-confirmed SARS-CoV-2 infection or an uninfected control (not recorded which). Each CDR3 is given with its conserved first and last residue. D genes are given only for firm matches. Expanded clones get a size class; other rows say once, few or many, or leave the size out.

V gene,D gene,J gene,clone size,CDR3 DNA,CDR3 protein
TRBV20-1,.,TRBJ1-1,.,TGCAGTGCTAGAGATATTAGGGGAAGGGGCACTGAAGCTTTCTTT,CSARDIRGRGTEAFF
TRBV4-3,.,TRBJ1-2,many,TGCGCCAGCAGCCAAGATGAGCGTTCGAGCTATGGCTACACCTTC,CASSQDERSSYGYTF
TRBV7-2,TRBD1,TRBJ1-6,.,TGTGCCAGCAGCTTACCCCTGGGGACAGGATCGTCGAGCAATTCACCCCTCCACTTT,CASSLPLGTGSSSNSPLHF
TRBV27,TRBD1,TRBJ2-7,.,TGTGCCAGCAGAGACAGGGGCAACGATTACGAGCTGTACTTC,CASRDRGNDYELYF
TRBV19,.,TRBJ1-2,many,TGTGCCAGCATCCAGGACAGTAACTATGGCTACACCTTC,CASIQDSNYGYTF
TRBV2,.,TRBJ1-5,many,TGTGCCAGCAGTTCAGGGGTTTTCGGCAATCAGCCCCAGCATTTT,CASSSGVFGNQPQHF
TRBV28,TRBD1,TRBJ1-3,many,TGTGCCAGCAGTTATGGGACAGGGAGGACAAACACCATATATTTT,CASSYGTGRTNTIYF
TRBV29-1,.,TRBJ1-1,many,TGCAGCGGTCGGACCCTCTTCGGAAGCACTGAAGCTTTCTTT,CSGRTLFGSTEAFF
TRBV7-7,.,TRBJ2-5,.,TGTGCCAGCAGCTTAGACAGCCAAGAGACCCAGTACTTC,CASSLDSQETQYF
TRBV4-1,TRBD2,TRBJ2-2,.,TGCGCCAGCAGCCAGGGACTAGCGGGGTACCCAACTCGTACCGGGGAGCTGTTTTTT,CASSQGLAGYPTRTGELFF
TRBV7-2,TRBD1,TRBJ2-1,many,TGTGCCAGCAGCCCAGAGGACCGGACAGGGTCCGAGCAGTTCTTC,CASSPEDRTGSEQFF
TRBV11-3,.,TRBJ1-1,many,TGTGCCAGCAGCTTAGGACCCGGGAACACTGAAGCTTTCTTT,CASSLGPGNTEAFF
TRBV29-1,TRBD1,TRBJ1-1,.,TGCAGCGTCAAGACAGGGTCCGGAAACACTGAAGCTTTCTTT,CSVKTGSGNTEAFF
TRBV28,.,TRBJ2-1,many,TGTGCCAGCACCTATTTAGGGTCCGGGACGGATGACTACAATGAGCAGTTCTTC,CASTYLGSGTDDYNEQFF
TRBV5-1,TRBD1,TRBJ1-1,.,TGCGCCAGCAGCCTGGGACAGCCGGGGTTGAACACTGAAGCTTTCTTT,CASSLGQPGLNTEAFF
TRBV29-1,TRBD1,TRBJ1-1,few,TGCAGCGTTGCCGATACAGGGGGTAACACTGAAGCTTTCTTT,CSVADTGGNTEAFF
TRBV7-9,.,TRBJ1-1,many,TGTGCCAGCAGCCCGCACGCGGGCAGGGACACTGAAGCTTTCTTT,CASSPHAGRDTEAFF
TRBV7-9,.,TRBJ1-1,many,TGTGCCAGCAGCTTAGCCACTGAAGCTTTCTTT,CASSLATEAFF
TRBV29-1,.,TRBJ2-4,.,TGCAGCGTGGCCCTACGTCAGAACATTCAGTACTTC,CSVALRQNIQYF
TRBV20-1,.,TRBJ2-5,many,TGCAGTGCTAGAGATGGAGAGACCCAGTACTTC,CSARDGETQYF
TRBV9,.,TRBJ1-1,many,TGTGCCAGCAGCGCCCAGACGGGAACTGAAGCTTTCTTT,CASSAQTGTEAFF
TRBV13,.,TRBJ2-5,many,TGTGCCAGCAGCCTAGCCGCCCGGGAGACCCAGTACTTC,CASSLAARETQYF
TRBV12-3/TRBV12-4,.,TRBJ2-5,.,TGTGCCAGCAGCTTTCAAGCGCAAGAGACCCAGTACTTC,CASSFQAQETQYF
TRBV18,.,TRBJ2-7,many,TGTGCCAGCTCACCACCGCAGGTAACCTACGAGCAGTACTTC,CASSPPQVTYEQYF
TRBV20-1,.,TRBJ1-1,many,TGCAGTGTGGACAGCCCGAACACTGAAGCTTTCTTT,CSVDSPNTEAFF
TRBV2,.,TRBJ2-3,many,TGTGCCAGCAGTGCCGCGGGACAATACACAGATACGCAGTATTTT,CASSAAGQYTDTQYF